This TCR beta chain was sequenced during a study of long-term antiretroviral therapy in people with HIV. Study-level points and caveats: Documentation of ART adherence, viral resistance or therapy changes was absent. Within the repertoire, clones expanded before ART were dominant at all time points.

Sequencing relied on immunoSEQ assay v3.0, run at survey level. Each sample had sequencing targeting about 40,000-50,000 T-cell genomes. Data came from immunoSEQ multiplex PCR; TCRdb stores just in-frame clones and leaves some out. The sample consists of 17,000 or so clones, about 91% of them appearing once. The CDR3 totals 17 residues. Germline CDR1 reads SGDLS; CDR2 reads YYNGEE. Trimming took 4 bases from V and 0 from J; bases not matched to a gene: 8. Worth noting for this clone: What it binds is unknown.

This clonotype was sampled from a man aged 55 to 70 with HIV. The material sequenced was unsorted PBMCs, taken 0.3 years after starting antiretroviral therapy. The J gene is TRBJ2-1, the V gene TRBV9; 9 bases align to TRBD2. The CDR3 here is CASSLGLADYSYNEQFF. In DNA, the CDR3 is TGTGCCAGCAGCCTGGGACTAGCTGATTACTCCTACAATGAGCAGTTCTTC.